The T cell receptor (beta chain) described here comes from a study of T cell responses to AZD1222 COVID-19 vaccine. CDR3 length: 15 amino acids. Germline trimming cut 1 base from V and 0 bases from J; bases unmatched to any gene: 3. Germline loops: CDR1 SGHVS, CDR2 FQNEAQ. Method: immunoSEQ multiplex PCR; TCRdb's copy keeps in-frame clones and lacks some. The sample has approximately 89,000 clones, more than 70% seen once. V is TRBV7-8 and J is TRBJ2-7; 7 positions agree with TRBD1. This sequence originates from an adult in good health. Sequences were derived from peripheral blood, sampled on day 0 of AZD1222 vaccination. The CDR3 nucleotides are TGTGCCAGCAGCTTAGAAAGGGACAGCTCCTACGAGCAGTACTTC. Its translation: CASSLERDSSYEQYF.